This T cell receptor (beta chain) was sequenced during a study of blood T cell repertoires in COVID-19 (dated by TCRdb to about 2020). Study-wide context: Samples from collaborators originated in the United States, Italy and Spain and spanned both the acute and convalescent phases of COVID-19. The material from the prospective study consisted of cDNA or gDNA derived from T cells, B-cell-depleted T cells, or PBMCs. The dataset comprised deeply sampled blood TCRbeta repertoires from subjects exposed to, actively infected with, or recovered from COVID-19. The repertoires were made available in a free public database intended to serve as a resource for research on the immune response to SARS-CoV-2. Samples were obtained from the ongoing ImmuneRACE study (first 160 participants) and from roughly 1,300 subjects provided by 6 global collaborators. The sample metadata nearly always contained a de-identified subject ID, COVID-19 status, age in years and sex. Where HLA class I and class II types were available, the types were taken from metadata supplied by the sample provider, not from assay-based typing. Broad study findings and their caveats: Clinical and demographic metadata were provided uncurated, with the amount varying by source and participant.

This clone was seen only a few times. This clone's antigen is unknown. Base qualities were left out, and no much larger clone turns up one base away. Whole blood was collected in K2EDTA tubes by collaborating institutions according to the institutions' own protocols. For TCRbeta analysis, collaborators shipped samples in one of three forms: frozen whole blood, isolated PBMCs, or DNA extracted from either of those sample types. TCRbeta CDR3 regions were amplified from genomic DNA using the immunoSEQ Assay, a bias-controlled multiplex PCR. In the original analysis: Nucleated cell counts per sample were estimated from amplification of reference gene primers within the assay. To quantify the absolute abundance of each unique TCRbeta CDR3 rearrangement, sequence reads were collapsed and filtered. Productive Simpson clonality was computed per sample as the square root of Simpson's diversity index over productive rearrangements. Here the immuneACCESS table is served through TCRdb, limited to in-frame sequences with V and J called. Missing clones are a known gap in these copies; in checked studies unresolved V genes cover under half, and the rest lacks a known reason. V and J calls and clone size come straight from that table; D and trimming were deduced from the DNA. This sample has fewer than 400,000 clones in its table, and around 86% of those were observed once. The ten largest make up around 3% of the sample.

The TCR sequence derives from a human donor in a cohort sampled during active COVID-19. The sequenced sample was peripheral blood.

The DNA reads as follows: TGTGCCTGGAGTGACAGGGCCTATCAGCCCCAGCATTTT. Its coded protein is CAWSDRAYQPQHF. The chain is made from TRBV30 and TRBJ1-5; the D gene is possibly TRBD1, with 6 bases matching. V is reduced by 1 base and J by 5 bases, leaving a spacing of 9 bases between them. Spanning cysteine to phenylalanine, the CDR3 consists of 13 amino acids. Solely the CDR3 DNA is kept, with 39 bases framed from the first base. The germline V gene (reference sequence) provides CDR1 GTSNPN and CDR2 SVGIG.